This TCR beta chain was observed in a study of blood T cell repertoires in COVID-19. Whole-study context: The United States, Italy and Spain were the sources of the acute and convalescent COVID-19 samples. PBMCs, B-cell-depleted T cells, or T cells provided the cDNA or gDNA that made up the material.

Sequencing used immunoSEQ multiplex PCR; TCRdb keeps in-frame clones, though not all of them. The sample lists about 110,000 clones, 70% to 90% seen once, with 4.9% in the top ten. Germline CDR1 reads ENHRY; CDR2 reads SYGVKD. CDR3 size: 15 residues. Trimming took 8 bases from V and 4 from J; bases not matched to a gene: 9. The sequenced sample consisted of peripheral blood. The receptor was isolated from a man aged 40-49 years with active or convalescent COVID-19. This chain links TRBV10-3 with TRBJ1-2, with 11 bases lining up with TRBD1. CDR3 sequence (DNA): TGTGCCATCTCAGGACAGGGGGCCTCTTCCTATGGCTACACCTTC. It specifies CAISGQGASSYGYTF.